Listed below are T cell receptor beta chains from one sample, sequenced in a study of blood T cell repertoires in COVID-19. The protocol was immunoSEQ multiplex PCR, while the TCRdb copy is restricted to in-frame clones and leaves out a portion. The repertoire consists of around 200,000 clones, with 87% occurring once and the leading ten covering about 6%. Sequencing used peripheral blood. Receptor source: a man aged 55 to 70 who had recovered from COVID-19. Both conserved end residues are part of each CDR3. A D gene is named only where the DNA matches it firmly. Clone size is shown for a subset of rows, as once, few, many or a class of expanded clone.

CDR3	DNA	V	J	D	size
CASSYGLIPNTGELFF	TGTGCCAGCAGCTACGGACTGATACCGAACACCGGGGAGCTGTTTTTT	TRBV5-8	TRBJ2-2	.	.
CASSPRRDRETQYF	TGTGCCAGCAGCCCCCGGAGGGATAGAGAGACCCAGTACTTC	TRBV5-5	TRBJ2-5	.	.
CASSFSGPYYGYTF	TGTGCCAGCAGTTTCTCAGGGCCCTACTATGGCTACACCTTC	TRBV27	TRBJ1-2	.	.
CASSRQGADEQYF	TGTGCCAGCAGCCGACAGGGGGCGGACGAGCAGTACTTC	TRBV5-4	TRBJ2-7	TRBD1	few
CSASTSGTRGNTGELFF	TGCAGCGCCTCTACTAGCGGGACGCGGGGGAACACCGGGGAGCTGTTTTTT	TRBV29-1	TRBJ2-2	TRBD2	.
CASSFFRIEGAHEQFF	TGTGCCAGCAGTTTCTTCCGTATTGAGGGAGCCCATGAGCAGTTCTTC	TRBV27	TRBJ2-1	.	.
CASSHPGPQHF	TGTGCCAGCAGTCACCCGGGGCCCCAGCATTTT	TRBV12-3/TRBV12-4	TRBJ1-5	.	.
CASSIRQGNGYTF	TGTGCCAGTAGTATTCGACAGGGAAATGGCTACACCTTC	TRBV19	TRBJ1-2	TRBD1	.
CASSLRQGNSPLHF	TGTGCCAGTAGTCTGAGACAGGGAAATTCACCCCTCCACTTT	TRBV19	TRBJ1-6	TRBD1	.
CSVVGQGNIQYF	TGCAGCGTTGTGGGCCAGGGGAACATTCAGTACTTC	TRBV29-1	TRBJ2-4	.	.
CASSSLSRDYHYEQYF	TGTGCCAGCAGTTCGCTCTCCCGGGACTACCACTACGAGCAGTACTTC	TRBV28	TRBJ2-7	TRBD2	.
CASSQEDNRGPTYEQYF	TGCGCCAGCAGCCAAGAGGACAACAGGGGGCCCACCTACGAGCAGTACTTC	TRBV4-1	TRBJ2-7	TRBD1	.
CASSFRDSRNEKLFF	TGTGCCAGCAGTTTCCGGGACAGTCGTAATGAAAAACTGTTTTTT	TRBV6-5	TRBJ1-4	TRBD1	.
CASSLGTLHETQYF	TGTGCCAGCAGCTTGGGGACTCTCCATGAGACCCAGTACTTC	TRBV5-8	TRBJ2-5	.	.
CATQGTNYEQYF	TGTGCCACCCAGGGGACAAACTACGAGCAGTACTTC	TRBV2	TRBJ2-7	.	.
CASSPELAGLYNEQFF	TGTGCCAGCAGCCCAGAACTAGCGGGACTGTACAATGAGCAGTTCTTC	TRBV11-2	TRBJ2-1	TRBD2	.
CASSFPGGGEQFF	TGTGCCAGCAGTTTCCCAGGGGGCGGTGAGCAGTTCTTC	TRBV28	TRBJ2-1	TRBD1	.
CAPVPGATNEKLFF	TGTGCCCCCGTTCCGGGTGCAACTAATGAAAAACTGTTTTTT	TRBV6-5	TRBJ1-4	.	.
CASSQDVLAGTISYEQYF	TGTGCCAGCAGCCAAGATGTCCTAGCGGGTACCATATCCTACGAGCAGTACTTC	TRBV4-2	TRBJ2-7	TRBD2	.
CASSIDRYQPQHF	TGTGCCAGCAGCATCGACAGATATCAGCCCCAGCATTTT	TRBV7-3	TRBJ1-5	.	.
CATSDFPGGKEVMETQYF	TGTGCCACCAGTGATTTTCCGGGCGGGAAGGAAGTAATGGAGACCCAGTACTTC	TRBV24-1	TRBJ2-5	.	.
CATTDGTSNTGELFF	TGTGCCACCACCGATGGGACTTCTAACACCGGGGAGCTGTTTTTT	TRBV27	TRBJ2-2	.	.
CASVYSNQPQHF	TGTGCCAGCGTATATAGCAATCAGCCCCAGCATTTT	TRBV12-3/TRBV12-4	TRBJ1-5	.	.
CASSLRVTNTEAFF	TGCGCCAGCAGCCTCAGGGTTACGAACACTGAAGCTTTCTTT	TRBV4-1	TRBJ1-1	.	many
CASSVQANTEAFF	TGTGCCAGCAGTGTACAGGCGAACACTGAAGCTTTCTTT	TRBV2	TRBJ1-1	.	.
CASRPAGVSYNEQFF	TGTGCCAGCAGACCCGCCGGGGTCTCCTACAATGAGCAGTTCTTC	TRBV5-8	TRBJ2-1	.	.
CASTRQSYGYTF	TGTGCCAGCACCCGACAGTCCTATGGCTACACCTTC	TRBV5-6	TRBJ1-2	.	.
CAWSAGDSGNTIYF	TGTGCCTGGAGTGCCGGAGACTCTGGAAACACCATATATTTT	TRBV30	TRBJ1-3	.	few
CATRRGNYGYTF	TGTGCCACCCGCAGGGGGAACTATGGCTACACCTTC	TRBV27	TRBJ1-2	TRBD1	.
CASSPRDSGNDEQFF	TGTGCCAGCAGCCCCCGGGACTCCGGTAATGATGAGCAGTTCTTC	TRBV9	TRBJ2-1	.	.
CASSHGTSGGYQETQYF	TGTGCCAGCAGCCACGGGACTAGCGGGGGGTACCAAGAGACCCAGTACTTC	TRBV11-2	TRBJ2-5	TRBD2	once
CASSSVEGARQPQHF	TGTGCCAGCAGTTCCGTCGAGGGGGCAAGGCAGCCCCAGCATTTT	TRBV27	TRBJ1-5	TRBD1	.
CASSPRGDYGYTF	TGTGCCAGCAGCCCCAGGGGCGACTATGGCTACACCTTC	TRBV7-3	TRBJ1-2	.	few
CASSQGQGSNQPQHF	TGTGCCAGCAGCCAAGGACAGGGATCCAATCAGCCCCAGCATTTT	TRBV3-1/TRBV3-2	TRBJ1-5	TRBD1	few
CASSPPGQGSTDTQYF	TGTGCCAGCAGCCCACCGGGACAGGGTAGCACAGATACGCAGTATTTT	TRBV7-6	TRBJ2-3	TRBD1	.
CASTTTGEQYF	TGTGCCAGCACCACCACGGGGGAGCAGTACTTC	TRBV6-1	TRBJ2-7	.	.
CASSFGDRGAFF	TGTGCCAGCAGTTTTGGGGACAGGGGAGCTTTCTTT	TRBV12-3/TRBV12-4	TRBJ1-1	TRBD1	.
CATSSGGGHSMNTEAFF	TGTGCCACCAGCAGTGGGGGGGGACACAGTATGAACACTGAAGCTTTCTTT	TRBV15	TRBJ1-1	.	once
CASSPRQPYGYTF	TGTGCCAGCAGTCCACGACAGCCCTATGGCTACACCTTC	TRBV6-5	TRBJ1-2	.	.
CASSEVQGGNQPQHF	TGTGCCAGCAGTGAAGTGCAGGGAGGAAATCAGCCCCAGCATTTT	TRBV2	TRBJ1-5	.	many
CATSAPLAGAVDTQYF	TGTGCCACCAGTGCCCCACTAGCGGGAGCAGTAGATACGCAGTATTTT	TRBV24-1	TRBJ2-3	TRBD2	.
CASSIPGLAVGEQFF	TGTGCCAGTAGTATCCCGGGACTAGCAGTCGGTGAGCAGTTCTTC	TRBV19	TRBJ2-1	TRBD2	.
CASTTGGKTQYF	TGTGCCAGCACCACAGGAGGGAAGACCCAGTACTTC	TRBV6-5	TRBJ2-5	.	.
CASSPRGGNTEAFF	TGTGCCAGCAGCCCTCGGGGTGGGAACACTGAAGCTTTCTTT	TRBV7-3	TRBJ1-1	.	few
CASSLGRYQETQYF	TGTGCCAGCAGCTTGGGGCGTTACCAAGAGACCCAGTACTTC	TRBV11-2	TRBJ2-5	.	.
CASSQGGGSADTQYF	TGCGCCAGCAGCCAAGGGGGGGGCTCAGCAGATACGCAGTATTTT	TRBV4-3	TRBJ2-3	.	once
CAGGSGTVVYYGYTF	TGTGCCGGTGGATCCGGGACAGTCGTTTACTATGGCTACACCTTC	TRBV6-5	TRBJ1-2	TRBD1	.
CASSAGYEQYF	TGCGCCAGCAGTGCAGGGTACGAGCAGTACTTC	TRBV10-1	TRBJ2-7	.	few
CASSMAYGGEAFF	TGTGCCAGTAGTATGGCTTACGGGGGGGAGGCTTTCTTT	TRBV19	TRBJ1-1	.	.
CASSVGQGVIDEQFF	TGTGCCAGCAGCGTAGGACAGGGAGTAATCGATGAGCAGTTCTTC	TRBV9	TRBJ2-1	TRBD1	.
CASSIPGLAGALGELFF	TGTGCCAGTAGTATACCGGGACTAGCGGGAGCACTCGGGGAGCTGTTTTTT	TRBV19	TRBJ2-2	TRBD2	.
CAIQGFPGYGYTF	TGTGCCATCCAGGGGTTCCCGGGCTATGGCTACACCTTC	TRBV28	TRBJ1-2	.	.
CATQDSDTDTQYF	TGCGCCACCCAAGACAGCGACACAGATACGCAGTATTTT	TRBV5-1	TRBJ2-3	.	.